The present T cell receptor beta chain was sequenced within a study of CD8+ T cells in alopecia areata. The wider study: Patients in the treated group were given tofacitinib by mouth, 5 to 10 mg twice a day.

Extracted from the samples, RNA was reverse transcribed into cDNA to serve as the sequencing template. Method: immunoSEQ multiplex PCR; TCRdb's copy keeps in-frame clones and lacks some. The sample consists of fewer than 250,000 clones, 43% of them appearing once. This CDR3 spans 16 amino acids. The V gene's germline CDR1 is SGDLS and CDR2 YYNGEE. V gave up 3 bases and J gave up 0 bases, with 13 bases separating them. Study-wide results and caveats: While patients received tofacitinib, many expanded lesional clones remained present in scalp and blood. Tofacitinib significantly brought down scalp clonality and expanded CD8+ clones among top 100.

About this clone: Its target is not known.

Treatment: oral pan-JAK inhibitor, 5-10 mg twice daily. The sequencing used CD4+ T cells sorted from blood, collected at approximately week 36, from a patient treated with tofacitinib. The clonotype originates from a human donor with alopecia areata. The gene calls are TRBV9 and TRBJ2-1; perhaps TRBD1 as D (6 bases). CDR3 protein: CASSATGHRSYNEQFF. The CDR3 region has the DNA TGTGCCAGCAGCGCCACGGGACACCGCTCCTACAATGAGCAGTTCTTC.